A selection of T cell receptor beta chains follows, all from one sample in a study of blood T cell repertoires in COVID-19. Produced via immunoSEQ multiplex PCR; TCRdb's table is partial and in-frame only. The sample includes approximately 220,000 clones, 88% seen only once; the top ten take just over 2.5%. Sample: PBMCs or T cells enriched from blood (not recorded which). All receptors derive from a woman in her 30s who had recovered from COVID-19. CDR3s include the opening cysteine and the closing phenylalanine or tryptophan. D genes are given only for firm matches. Not every row has a clone size; where given, it reads once, few, many or a size class.

D,V,size,J,CDR3,DNA
-,TRBV5-6,few,TRBJ1-2,CASSSLDRNGYTF,TGTGCCAGCAGCTCCCTCGACAGGAATGGCTACACCTTC
-,TRBV5-1,-,TRBJ2-3,CASSLEPQGGNTDTQYF,TGCGCCAGCAGCTTGGAACCACAGGGTGGGAACACAGATACGCAGTATTTT
-,TRBV6-2/TRBV6-3,-,TRBJ2-2,CASSYARVNTGELFF,TGTGCCAGCAGTTACGCCCGGGTGAACACCGGGGAGCTGTTTTTT
-,TRBV2,few,TRBJ1-1,CASSVPPVRGPNTEAFF,TGTGCCAGCAGTGTGCCCCCAGTCAGGGGTCCGAACACTGAAGCTTTCTTT
TRBD1,TRBV7-9,-,TRBJ1-1,CASRDRDLNTEAFF,TGTGCCAGCAGGGACAGGGACCTGAACACTGAAGCTTTCTTT
TRBD2,TRBV7-3,-,TRBJ2-3,CASSLTIGLAGGTGTQYF,TGTGCCAGCAGCTTAACTATTGGGCTAGCGGGGGGTACAGGTACGCAGTATTTT
TRBD1,TRBV11-2,-,TRBJ1-4,CASSLLRGLDEKLFF,TGTGCCAGCAGCCTACTCAGGGGGTTAGATGAAAAACTGTTTTTT
-,TRBV9,-,TRBJ2-7,CASSVGVGAGSSYEQYF,TGTGCCAGCAGCGTAGGAGTGGGGGCCGGCAGCTCCTACGAGCAGTACTTC
TRBD1,TRBV5-4,-,TRBJ2-1,CASRLDRAGYNEQFF,TGTGCCAGCAGACTGGACAGGGCTGGCTACAATGAGCAGTTCTTC
-,TRBV9,-,TRBJ1-5,CASSSGNQPQHF,TGTGCCAGCAGCTCAGGAAATCAGCCCCAGCATTTT
TRBD2,TRBV4-1,-,TRBJ2-3,CASSHPASGGATDTQYF,TGCGCCAGCAGCCACCCGGCTAGCGGGGGGGCAACAGATACGCAGTATTTT
TRBD1,TRBV18,-,TRBJ1-1,CASSPQGAGTEAFF,TGTGCCAGCTCACCCCAGGGGGCTGGCACTGAAGCTTTCTTT
TRBD1,TRBV3-1/TRBV3-2,-,TRBJ2-3,CASSPDRGRSTDTQYF,TGTGCCAGCAGCCCCGACAGGGGGCGCAGTACAGATACGCAGTATTTT
-,TRBV5-6,few,TRBJ2-1,CASSIDLSSYNEQFF,TGTGCCAGCAGCATTGACTTAAGCTCCTACAATGAGCAGTTCTTC
TRBD1,TRBV5-1,few,TRBJ1-1,CASSSGQPNTEAFF,TGCGCCAGCAGCTCGGGACAGCCGAACACTGAAGCTTTCTTT
TRBD1,TRBV7-2,-,TRBJ1-5,CASSIEGQGYSQPQHF,TGTGCCAGCAGCATCGAGGGACAGGGGTATTCGCAGCCCCAGCATTTT
TRBD2,TRBV6-5,-,TRBJ2-1,CASSYGTSGGWEQFF,TGTGCCAGCAGTTACGGGACTAGCGGGGGGTGGGAGCAGTTCTTC
-,TRBV9,once,TRBJ2-1,CASSVVGAAYNEQFF,TGTGCCAGCAGCGTAGTGGGGGCCGCCTACAATGAGCAGTTCTTC
TRBD1,TRBV11-2,-,TRBJ2-7,CASRQGAHEQYF,TGTGCCAGCAGACAGGGGGCCCACGAGCAGTACTTC
TRBD2,TRBV15,-,TRBJ2-1,CATSYSGGALSYNEQFF,TGTGCCACCAGCTATAGCGGGGGGGCCCTCTCCTACAATGAGCAGTTCTTC
-,TRBV11-3,-,TRBJ2-3,CASSLSQGDTQYF,TGTGCCAGCAGCCTATCCCAGGGCGATACGCAGTATTTT
TRBD2,TRBV13,-,TRBJ2-2,CASSPRASGDTGELFF,TGTGCCAGCAGCCCCAGGGCTAGCGGAGACACCGGGGAGCTGTTTTTT
TRBD2,TRBV7-2,-,TRBJ2-1,CASSPSGGPDEQFF,TGTGCCAGCAGCCCATCGGGGGGGCCGGATGAGCAGTTCTTC
TRBD1,TRBV5-4,-,TRBJ1-2,CASSLPGQDSGYTF,TGTGCCAGCAGCTTACCGGGACAGGATTCTGGCTACACCTTC
TRBD2,TRBV7-2,-,TRBJ2-3,CASSFDRGGAGTQYF,TGTGCCAGCAGCTTTGATCGCGGGGGGGCCGGTACGCAGTATTTT
-,TRBV19,-,TRBJ1-1,CASSLYMNTEAFF,TGTGCCAGTAGTCTGTATATGAACACTGAAGCTTTCTTT
-,TRBV2,once,TRBJ1-5,CASSWAFSNQPQHF,TGTGCCAGCAGCTGGGCCTTTTCCAATCAGCCCCAGCATTTT
-,TRBV12-5,-,TRBJ2-1,CASGLVTGYNEQFF,TGTGCTAGTGGTTTGGTAACGGGCTACAATGAGCAGTTCTTC
TRBD2,TRBV29-1,-,TRBJ2-7,CSVGPSGTYEQYF,TGCAGCGTTGGGCCTAGCGGAACCTACGAGCAGTACTTC
TRBD1,TRBV28,-,TRBJ2-7,CASRPGQARGEQYF,TGTGCCAGCAGGCCGGGACAGGCTAGGGGCGAGCAGTACTTC
-,TRBV3-1/TRBV3-2,-,TRBJ1-4,CASSQVRAPNEKLFF,TGTGCCAGCAGCCAAGTCAGGGCGCCTAATGAAAAACTGTTTTTT
TRBD1,TRBV19,-,TRBJ1-1,CASSIGDRAVAFF,TGTGCCAGTAGTATCGGGGACAGGGCAGTGGCTTTCTTT